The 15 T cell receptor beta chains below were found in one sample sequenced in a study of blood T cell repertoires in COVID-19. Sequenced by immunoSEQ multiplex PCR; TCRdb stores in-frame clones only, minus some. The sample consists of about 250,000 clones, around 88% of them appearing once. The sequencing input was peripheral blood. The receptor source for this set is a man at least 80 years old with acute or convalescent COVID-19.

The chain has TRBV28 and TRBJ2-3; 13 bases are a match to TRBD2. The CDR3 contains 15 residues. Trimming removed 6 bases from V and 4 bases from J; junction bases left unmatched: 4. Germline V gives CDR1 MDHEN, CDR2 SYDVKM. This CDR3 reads CASSRTSGSPDTQYF. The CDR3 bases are TGTGCCAGCAGCAGGACTAGCGGGAGTCCAGATACGCAGTATTTT.

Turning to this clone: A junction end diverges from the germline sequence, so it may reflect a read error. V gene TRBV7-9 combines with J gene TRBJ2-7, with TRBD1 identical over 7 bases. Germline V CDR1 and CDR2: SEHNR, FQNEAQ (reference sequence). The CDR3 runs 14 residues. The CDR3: CVSSLSAQGREQYF. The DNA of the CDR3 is TGTGTCAGCAGCTTATCAGCACAGGGGCGCGAGCAGTACTTC.

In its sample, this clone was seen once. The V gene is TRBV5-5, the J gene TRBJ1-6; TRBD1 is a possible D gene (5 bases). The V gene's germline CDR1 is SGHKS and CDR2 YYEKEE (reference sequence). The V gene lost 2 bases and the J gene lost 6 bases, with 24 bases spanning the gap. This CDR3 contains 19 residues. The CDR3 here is CASSFGAQFRAGSNSPLHF. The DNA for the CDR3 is TGTGCCAGCAGCTTCGGGGCTCAATTCCGAGCGGGGAGTAATTCACCCCTCCACTTT.

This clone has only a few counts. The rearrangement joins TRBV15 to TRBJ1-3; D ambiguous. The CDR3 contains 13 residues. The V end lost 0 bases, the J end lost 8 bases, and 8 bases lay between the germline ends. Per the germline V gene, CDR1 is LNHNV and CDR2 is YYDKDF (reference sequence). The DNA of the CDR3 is TGTGCCACCAGCAGAGATTCCCAGGACACCATATATTTT. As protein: CATSRDSQDTIYF.

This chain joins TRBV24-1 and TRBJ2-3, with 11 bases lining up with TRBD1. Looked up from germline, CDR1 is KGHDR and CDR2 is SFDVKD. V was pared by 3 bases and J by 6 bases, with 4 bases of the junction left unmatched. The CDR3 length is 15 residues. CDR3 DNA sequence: TGTGCCACCAGTGATCGGGACAGGGGGACCGATACGCAGTATTTT. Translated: CATSDRDRGTDTQYF.

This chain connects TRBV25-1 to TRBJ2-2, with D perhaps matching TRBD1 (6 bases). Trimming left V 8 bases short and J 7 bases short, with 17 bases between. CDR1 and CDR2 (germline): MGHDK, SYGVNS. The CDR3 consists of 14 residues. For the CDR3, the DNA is TGTGCCAGCCGTCTTACAGGGACGAGCGGGGAGCTGTTTTTT. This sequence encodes CASRLTGTSGELFF.

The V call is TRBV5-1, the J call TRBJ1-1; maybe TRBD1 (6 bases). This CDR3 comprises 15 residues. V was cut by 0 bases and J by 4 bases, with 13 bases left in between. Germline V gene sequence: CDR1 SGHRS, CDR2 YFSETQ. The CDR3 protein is CASSLGGAGATEAFF. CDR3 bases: TGCGCCAGCAGCTTGGGGGGAGCGGGGGCCACTGAAGCTTTCTTT.

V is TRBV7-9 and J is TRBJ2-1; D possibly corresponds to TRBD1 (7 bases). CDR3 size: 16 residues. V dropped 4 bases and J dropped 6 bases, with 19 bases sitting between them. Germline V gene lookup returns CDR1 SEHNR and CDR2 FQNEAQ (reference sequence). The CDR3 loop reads CASSSRRDRNANEQFF. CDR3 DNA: TGTGCCAGCAGCTCAAGGAGGGACAGAAATGCCAATGAGCAGTTCTTC.

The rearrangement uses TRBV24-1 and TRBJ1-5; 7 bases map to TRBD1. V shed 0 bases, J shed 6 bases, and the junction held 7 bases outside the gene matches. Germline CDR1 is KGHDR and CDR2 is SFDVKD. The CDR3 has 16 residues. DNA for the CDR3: TGTGCCACCAGTGATTTGTTTCCGGGACAGACTCAGCCCCAGCATTTT. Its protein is CATSDLFPGQTQPQHF.

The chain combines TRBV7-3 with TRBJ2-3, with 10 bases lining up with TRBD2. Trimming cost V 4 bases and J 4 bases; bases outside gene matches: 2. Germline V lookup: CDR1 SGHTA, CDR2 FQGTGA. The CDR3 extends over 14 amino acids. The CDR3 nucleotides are TGTGCCAGCAGCTCAGCGGGGGGGGCAGATACGCAGTATTTT. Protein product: CASSSAGGADTQYF.

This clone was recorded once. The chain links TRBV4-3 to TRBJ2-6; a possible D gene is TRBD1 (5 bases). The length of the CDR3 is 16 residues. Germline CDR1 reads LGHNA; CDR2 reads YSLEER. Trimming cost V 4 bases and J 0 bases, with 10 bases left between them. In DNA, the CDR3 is TGCGCCAGCAGCCTGGACATCGGCTCTGGGGCCAACGTCCTGACTTTC. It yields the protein CASSLDIGSGANVLTF.

The CDR3, as DNA: TGTGCCAGCAGCCAGGTTACAGGGTTCAGCGTAAAACTGTTTTTT. As protein: CASSQVTGFSVKLFF. V usage is TRBV4-2 and J usage is TRBJ1-4; a possible D gene is TRBD1 (6 bases). V lost 3 bases and J 10 bases, leaving 18 bases between the germline ends. Germline CDR1 is LGHNA and CDR2 is YNFKEQ. The CDR3 runs 15 residues.

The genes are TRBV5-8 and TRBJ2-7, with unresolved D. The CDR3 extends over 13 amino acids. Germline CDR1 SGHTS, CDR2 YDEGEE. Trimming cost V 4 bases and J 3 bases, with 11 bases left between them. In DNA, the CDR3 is TGTGCCAGCAGCCCAGCGACGTACTACGAGCAGTACTTC. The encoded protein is CASSPATYYEQYF. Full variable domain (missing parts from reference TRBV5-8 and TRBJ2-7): EAGVTQSPTHLIKTRGQQATLRCSPISGHTSVYWYQQALGLGLQFLLWYDEGEERNRGNFPPRFSGRQFPNYSSELNVNALELEDSALYLCASSPATYYEQYFGPGTRLTVT.

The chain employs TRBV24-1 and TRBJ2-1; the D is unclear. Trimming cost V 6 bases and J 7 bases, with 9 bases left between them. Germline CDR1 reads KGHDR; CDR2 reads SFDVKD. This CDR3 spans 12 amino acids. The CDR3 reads CATSKAPNEQFF. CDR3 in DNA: TGTGCCACCAGTAAAGCACCAAATGAGCAGTTCTTC.

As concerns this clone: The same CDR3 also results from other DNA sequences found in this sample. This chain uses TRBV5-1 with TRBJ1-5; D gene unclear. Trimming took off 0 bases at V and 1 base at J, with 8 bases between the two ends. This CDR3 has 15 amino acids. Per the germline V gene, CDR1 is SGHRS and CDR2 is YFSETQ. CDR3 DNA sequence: TGCGCCAGCAGCTTGGTTGGAGGGAGCAATCAGCCCCAGCATTTT. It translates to CASSLVGGSNQPQHF.